These 11 T cell receptor beta chains were sequenced from one sample in a study of cytomegalovirus exposure and HLA in healthy donors. It was with 60 Vbeta and 13 Jbeta primers that the PCR ran. TCRdb's copy holds only in-frame clones and misses some; the assay was immunoSEQ multiplex PCR. The sample includes about 160,000 clones, 70% to 90% of them seen just once. Sequencing input: PBMCs. These receptor sequences come from a man younger than 35 in good health and CMV-seropositive.

This clone was recorded only once. The missing conserved phenylalanine or tryptophan at the end of this CDR3 makes a read error likely. In DNA form, the CDR3 reads TGTGCCAGCAGCTTAGACGGGAATTCACCCCTCCACTCT. This translates into CASSLDGNSPLHS. V gene TRBV7-2 combines with J gene TRBJ1-6; D is ambiguous. Trimming cost V 1 base and J 7 bases, with 5 bases left between them. The CDR3 is made up of 13 amino acids. Germline V gene sequence: CDR1 SGHTA, CDR2 FQGNSA.

The chain combines TRBV7-3 with TRBJ2-3; TRBD1 matches at 9 bases. This CDR3 region has 15 residues. Per the germline V gene, CDR1 is SGHTA and CDR2 is FQGTGA. V was clipped by 5 bases and J by 4 bases; unmatched bases: 7. CDR3 in DNA: TGTGCCAGCAGCCACACAGGGGGCAAGGCAGATACGCAGTATTTT. It codes for CASSHTGGKADTQYF.

The V and J genes are TRBV14 and TRBJ1-1; D is undetermined. The CDR3 consists of 12 residues. V was pared by 1 base and J by 11 bases, with 11 bases between. The germline CDR1 and CDR2 sequences are SGHDN and FVKESK. The CDR3 region has the DNA TGTGCCAGCAGCCAAGTAGGCACGGGTGCTTTCTTT. Its protein product is CASSQVGTGAFF.

This chain links TRBV5-1 with TRBJ2-5, with TRBD2 as a possible D gene (6 bases). V was cut by 2 bases and J by 5 bases, with 10 bases left in between. Germline V gives CDR1 SGHRS, CDR2 YFSETQ. CDR3 length: 13 residues. The CDR3 DNA follows: TGCGCCAGCAGCTTTCTGGGGGGTGAGACCCAGTACTTC. Its translation is CASSFLGGETQYF.

The gene calls are TRBV5-4 and TRBJ2-6, with TRBD1 matching 7 bases. Per germline, CDR1 SGHNT and CDR2 YYREEE (reference sequence). After removal of 4 bases from V and 5 bases from J, the junction contained 6 bases not matched to a gene. This CDR3 contains 15 residues. The CDR3 loop is CASSGPTGRANVLTF. As DNA, the CDR3 is TGTGCCAGCAGCGGCCCGACAGGGCGGGCCAACGTCCTGACTTTC.

This sequence joins TRBV7-2 and TRBJ1-6, with D unclear. This CDR3 contains 15 residues. Germline loops: CDR1 SGHTA, CDR2 FQGNSA. V was clipped by 5 bases and J by 7 bases, with 15 bases between them. CDR3 amino acids: CASSVEEGRNSPLHF. In nucleotides, the CDR3 is TGTGCCAGCAGCGTAGAGGAGGGCAGGAATTCACCCCTCCACTTT. Using reference TRBV7-2 and TRBJ1-6 for the parts outside the CDR3, the full variable domain is GAGVSQSPSNKVTEKGKDVELRCDPISGHTALYWYRQSLGQGLEFLIYFQGNSAPDKSGLPSDRFSAERTGGSVSTLTIQRTQQEDSAVYLCASSVEEGRNSPLHFGNGTRLTVT.

In DNA form, the CDR3 reads TGTGCCAGCAGTAGACAGGACTCCTACGAGCAGTACTTC. This gives the protein CASSRQDSYEQYF. The chain recombines TRBV6-6 with TRBJ2-7; a weak D match, TRBD1 (6 bases). The CDR3 covers 13 residues. Germline CDR1 and CDR2: MNHNY and SVGAGI (reference sequence). Trimming removed 5 bases from V and 0 bases from J, with 8 bases in between.

J is TRBJ1-6 and V is TRBV19; 9 bases line up with TRBD1. This CDR3 comprises 16 residues. Germline CDR1 and CDR2: LNHDA and SQIVND (reference sequence). The V gene end was trimmed by 4 bases and the J gene end by 6 bases; junction bases not matched to a gene: 7. In nucleotides, the CDR3 is TGTGCCAGTAGTAACGGACAGGGGTATCTTAATTCACCCCTCCACTTT. It translates to CASSNGQGYLNSPLHF.

The gene calls are TRBV15 and TRBJ1-5; unclear D gene. CDR3 length: 12 residues. V dropped 5 bases and J dropped 6 bases, with 8 bases sitting between them. Germline V gene sequence: CDR1 LNHNV, CDR2 YYDKDF (reference sequence). The DNA of the CDR3 is TGTGCCACCAGCGCCGGCGGTCAGCCCCAGCATTTT. This translates into CATSAGGQPQHF.

The gene calls are TRBV29-1 and TRBJ2-7, with D perhaps matching TRBD1 (6 bases). V was trimmed by 6 bases and J by 3 bases, leaving 12 bases between them. Germline CDR1 is SQVTM and CDR2 is ANQGSEA. The CDR3 is 12 amino acids. The CDR3 loop is CSVRDTVYEQYF. In nucleotides, the CDR3 is TGCAGCGTCCGGGACACAGTCTACGAGCAGTACTTC.

V is TRBV5-1 and J is TRBJ2-3; the match to TRBD2 covers 11 bases. The germline gives CDR1 SGHRS, CDR2 YFSETQ. CDR3 length: 17 amino acids. J gave up 0 bases and V 4 bases, and 7 bases lay outside the gene matches. The CDR3 DNA follows: TGCGCCAGCAGCCCGCCGGGACTAGCGGATAGCACAGATACGCAGTATTTT. Its translation: CASSPPGLADSTDTQYF. Combining the CDR3 with reference TRBV5-1 and TRBJ2-3 gives the whole variable domain KAGVTQTPRYLIKTRGQQVTLSCSPISGHRSVSWYQQTPGQGLQFLFEYFSETQRNKGNFPGRFSGRQFSNSRSEMNVSTLELGDSALYLCASSPPGLADSTDTQYFGPGTRLTVL.